This T cell receptor (beta chain) was observed in a study of response to subunit inactivated influenza vaccine. The ends lost 2 bases at V and 1 base at J; junction bases unmatched: 4. The CDR3 has 14 residues. CDR1 and CDR2 (germline): SQVTM, ANQGSEA. General study results and limits: Each seasonal flu vaccination may recruit only limited new T cells, authors suggested.

Remarks on this clonotype: Its antigen is undetermined.

TCRdb itself ran the RT-PCR reads through MiXCR, one entry per CDR3 protein. The table lists 650,000 to 800,000 distinct CDR3 sequences, approximately 13% of them singletons. The source material was PBMCs from blood, sampled less than 15 days before vaccination. This sequence was found in a middle-aged man who received an inactivated influenza vaccine. This sequence joins TRBV29-1 and TRBJ2-5, with 7 positions matching TRBD1. The CDR3 DNA reads as TGCAGCGTTGAACCCCCAGGGGGCCAAGAGACCCAGTACTTC. The encoded protein is CSVEPPGGQETQYF.